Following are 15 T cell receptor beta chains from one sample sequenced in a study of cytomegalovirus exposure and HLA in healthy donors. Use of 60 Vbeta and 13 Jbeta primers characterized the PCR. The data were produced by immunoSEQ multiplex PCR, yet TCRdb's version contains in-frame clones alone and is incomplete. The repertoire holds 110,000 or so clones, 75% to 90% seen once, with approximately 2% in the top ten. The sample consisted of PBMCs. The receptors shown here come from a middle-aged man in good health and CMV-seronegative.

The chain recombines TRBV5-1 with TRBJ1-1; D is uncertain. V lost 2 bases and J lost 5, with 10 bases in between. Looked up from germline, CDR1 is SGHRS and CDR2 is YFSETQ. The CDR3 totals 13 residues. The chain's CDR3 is CASSFYSRTEAFF. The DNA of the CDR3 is TGCGCCAGCAGCTTTTACAGTAGAACTGAAGCTTTCTTT.

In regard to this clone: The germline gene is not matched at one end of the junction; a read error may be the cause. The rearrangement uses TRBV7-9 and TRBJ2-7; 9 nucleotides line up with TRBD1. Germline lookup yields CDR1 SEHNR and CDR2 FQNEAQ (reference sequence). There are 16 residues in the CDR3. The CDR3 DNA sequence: TGTTCCAGCAGCTTCCCTAGCAAGACAGGGGGTGGGGAGCAGTACTTC. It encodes CSSSFPSKTGGGEQYF.

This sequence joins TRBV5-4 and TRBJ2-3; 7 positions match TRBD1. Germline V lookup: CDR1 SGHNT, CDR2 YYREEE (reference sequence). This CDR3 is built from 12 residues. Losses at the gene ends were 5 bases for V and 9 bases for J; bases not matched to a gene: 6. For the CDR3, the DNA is TGTGCCAGCAGAGATACAGGGGAGACGCAGTATTTT. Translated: CASRDTGETQYF.

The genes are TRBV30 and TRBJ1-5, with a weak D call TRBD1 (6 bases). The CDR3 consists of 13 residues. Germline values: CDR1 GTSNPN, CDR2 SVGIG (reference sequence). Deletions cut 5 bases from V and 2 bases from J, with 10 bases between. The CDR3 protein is CAWAQGGNQPQHF. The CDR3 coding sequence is TGTGCCTGGGCACAGGGTGGCAATCAGCCCCAGCATTTT. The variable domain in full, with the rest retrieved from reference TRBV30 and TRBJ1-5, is SQTIHQWPATLVQPVGSPLSLECTVEGTSNPNLYWYRQAAGRGLQLLFYSVGIGQISSEVPQNLSASRPQDRQFILSSKKLLLSDSGFYLCAWAQGGNQPQHFGDGTRLSIL.

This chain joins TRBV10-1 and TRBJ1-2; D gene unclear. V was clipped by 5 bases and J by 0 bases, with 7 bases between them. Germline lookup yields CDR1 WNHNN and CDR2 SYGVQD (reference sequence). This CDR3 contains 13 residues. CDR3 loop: CASSPGSNYGYTF. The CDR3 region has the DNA TGCGCCAGCAGTCCAGGTTCTAACTATGGCTACACCTTC.

CDR3 coding DNA: TGTGCCAGCAGCTTGCAGGGGGCAAGCACTGAAGCTTTCTTT. Protein sequence: CASSLQGASTEAFF. V usage is TRBV5-5 and J usage is TRBJ1-1, with 8 bases that match TRBD1. Germline assignment: CDR1 SGHKS and CDR2 YYEKEE (reference sequence). The junction had 3 bases not matched to a gene; V was cut back by 1 base and J by 4 bases. The CDR3 extends over 14 amino acids. Filled out from reference TRBV5-5 and TRBJ1-1, the complete variable domain reads DAGVTQSPTHLIKTRGQQVTLRCSPISGHKSVSWYQQVLGQGPQFIFQYYEKEERGRGNFPDRFSARQFPNYSSELNVNALLLGDSALYLCASSLQGASTEAFFGQGTRLTVV.

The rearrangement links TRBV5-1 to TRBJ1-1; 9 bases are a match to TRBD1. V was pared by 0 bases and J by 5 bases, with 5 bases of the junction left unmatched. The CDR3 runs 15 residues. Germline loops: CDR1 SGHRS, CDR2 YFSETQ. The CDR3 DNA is TGCGCCAGCAGCTTGGTTGGGACAGGGATGACTGAAGCTTTCTTT. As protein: CASSLVGTGMTEAFF.

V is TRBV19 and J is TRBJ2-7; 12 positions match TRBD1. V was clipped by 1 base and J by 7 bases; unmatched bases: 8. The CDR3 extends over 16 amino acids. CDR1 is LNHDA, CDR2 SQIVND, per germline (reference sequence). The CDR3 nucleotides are TGTGCCAGTAGTATAGGGTACCGGGACAGGGGGCTTGAGCAGTACTTC. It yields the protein CASSIGYRDRGLEQYF.

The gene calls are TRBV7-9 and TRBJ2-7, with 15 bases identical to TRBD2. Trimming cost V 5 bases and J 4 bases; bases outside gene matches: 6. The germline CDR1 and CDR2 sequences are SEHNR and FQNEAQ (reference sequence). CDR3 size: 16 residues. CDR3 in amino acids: CASSLRTSGGGYEQYF. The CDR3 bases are TGTGCCAGCAGCCTCCGGACTAGCGGGGGGGGGTACGAGCAGTACTTC.

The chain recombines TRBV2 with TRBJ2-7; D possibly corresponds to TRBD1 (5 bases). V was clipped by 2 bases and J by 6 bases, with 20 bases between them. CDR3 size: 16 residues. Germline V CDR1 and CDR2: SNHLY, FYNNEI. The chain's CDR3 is CASSENLTWGEGEQYF. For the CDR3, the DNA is TGTGCCAGCAGTGAAAACCTGACGTGGGGCGAAGGCGAGCAGTACTTC. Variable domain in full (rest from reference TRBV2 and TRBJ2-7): EPEVTQTPSHQVTQMGQEVILRCVPISNHLYFYWYRQILGQKVEFLVSFYNNEISEKSEIFDDQFSVERPDGSNFTLKIRSTKLEDSAMYFCASSENLTWGEGEQYFGPGTRLTVT.

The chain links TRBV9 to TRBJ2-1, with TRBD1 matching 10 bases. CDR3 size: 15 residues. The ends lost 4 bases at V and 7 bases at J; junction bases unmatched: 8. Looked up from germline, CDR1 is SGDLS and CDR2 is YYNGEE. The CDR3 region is CASSRVGTGANEQFF. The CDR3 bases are TGTGCCAGCAGCAGGGTAGGGACAGGGGCAAATGAGCAGTTCTTC.

CDR3 DNA: TGTGCCAGCAGTAAGACGGGGGGGAACACTGAAGCTTTCTTT. This codes for CASSKTGGNTEAFF. The rearrangement joins TRBV6-5 to TRBJ1-1, with D possibly being TRBD1 (5 bases). V dropped 5 bases and J dropped 1 base, with 11 bases sitting between them. Germline loops: CDR1 MNHEY, CDR2 SVGAGI. The length of the CDR3 is 14 residues.

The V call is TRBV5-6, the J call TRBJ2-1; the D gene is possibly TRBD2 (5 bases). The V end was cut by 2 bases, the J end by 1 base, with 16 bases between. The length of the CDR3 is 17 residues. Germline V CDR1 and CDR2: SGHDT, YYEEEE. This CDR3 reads CASSFRIGIQSYNEQFF. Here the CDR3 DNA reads TGTGCCAGCAGCTTCCGGATCGGGATTCAGTCCTACAATGAGCAGTTCTTC.

CDR3 coding DNA: TGTGCCAGCAGCTCTGCACCCTCCAATAGCGGGAGAGATTCGAATGAGCAGTTCTTC. Protein product: CASSSAPSNSGRDSNEQFF. V gene TRBV9 combines with J gene TRBJ2-1; 9 nucleotides match TRBD2. CDR3 length equals 19 residues. V lost 4 bases, J lost 7 bases, and 21 bases stayed unmatched. From germline, CDR1 is SGDLS and CDR2 YYNGEE.

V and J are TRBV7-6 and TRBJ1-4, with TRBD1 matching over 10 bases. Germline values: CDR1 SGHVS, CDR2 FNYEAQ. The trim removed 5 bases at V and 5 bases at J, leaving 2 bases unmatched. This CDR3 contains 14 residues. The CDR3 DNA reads TGTGCCAGCAGCCTGGGACAGGGGAATGAAAAACTGTTTTTT. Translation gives CASSLGQGNEKLFF.